This entry concerns a single T cell receptor (beta chain). Template material for amplifying TCR beta CDR3 regions consisted of RNA transcripts. Using the HTBI primer set, a first-round RT-PCR was run on the TCR CDR3. TCRdb recomputed calls from the multiplex PCR reads with MiXCR, one row per CDR3 protein. The sample includes 300,000 to 450,000 distinct CDR3 sequences, less than 15% of them seen just once. This record belongs to a study of T cells in Graves' hyperthyroidism and ophthalmopathy. V was clipped by 2 bases and J by 7 bases; unmatched bases: 7. The CDR3 length is 15 residues. Germline lookup yields CDR1 DFQATT and CDR2 SNEGSKA (reference sequence).

This sequence originates from a young woman with Graves' hyperthyroidism. The specimen sequenced was blood. The V call is TRBV20-1, the J call TRBJ2-1, with TRBD2 matching over 11 bases. This CDR3 is CSARPTSGGVNEQFF. In DNA, the CDR3 is TGCAGTGCTAGACCAACTAGCGGGGGAGTAAATGAGCAGTTCTTC.